This T cell receptor beta chain was captured in a study of blood T cells in healthy people across ages. For the second PCR, which ran for about 7 to 12 cycles, a sample-barcoded 5' primer and a J-beta primer mix were used. Each CDR3 protein is one row after TCRdb ran MiXCR on the 5' RACE reads. The table records 900,000 to 950,000 distinct CDR3 sequences, 25% to 30% of them present only once. The V gene lost 5 bases and the J gene lost 5 bases, with 18 bases spanning the gap. CDR3 length equals 15 residues. The germline V gene encodes CDR1 SGHTA and CDR2 FQGNSA. The sample also formed part of further work on T cells of mothers and their children. That work contributes: Donation involved three healthy Caucasian mothers and the six children that they had.

This sequence joins TRBV7-2 and TRBJ2-5; D unresolved. The receptor comes from a woman aged 40-49 years in good health. Sequencing was carried out using blood. Here the CDR3 DNA reads TGTGCCAGCAGCACCCACCTAGTGGCGAGGGAGACCCAGTACTTC. Its protein product is CASSTHLVARETQYF.